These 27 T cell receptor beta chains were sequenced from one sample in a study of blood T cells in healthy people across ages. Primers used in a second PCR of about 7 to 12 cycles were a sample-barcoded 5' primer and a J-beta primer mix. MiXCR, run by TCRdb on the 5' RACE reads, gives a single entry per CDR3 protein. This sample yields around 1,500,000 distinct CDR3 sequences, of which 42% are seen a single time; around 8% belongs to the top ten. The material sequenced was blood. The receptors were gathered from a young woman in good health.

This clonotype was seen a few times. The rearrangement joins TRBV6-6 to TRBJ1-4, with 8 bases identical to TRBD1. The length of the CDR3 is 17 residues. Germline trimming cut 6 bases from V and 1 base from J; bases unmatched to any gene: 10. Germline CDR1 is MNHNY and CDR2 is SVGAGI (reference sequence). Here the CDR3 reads CASRHATGGRTNEKLFF. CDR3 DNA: TGTGCCAGCAGGCACGCAACAGGGGGGAGAACTAATGAAAAACTGTTTTTT.

The CDR3 DNA follows: TGTGCCAGCAGCTTAGCCGGGGAATCCCCCTACAATGAGCAGTTCTTC. Translated, it gives CASSLAGESPYNEQFF. The V gene is TRBV11-1, the J gene TRBJ2-1; a weak D match, TRBD2 (5 bases). This CDR3 contains 16 residues. The germline V gene encodes CDR1 SGHAT and CDR2 FQDESV (reference sequence). V lost 0 bases and J 2 bases, leaving 11 bases between the germline ends.

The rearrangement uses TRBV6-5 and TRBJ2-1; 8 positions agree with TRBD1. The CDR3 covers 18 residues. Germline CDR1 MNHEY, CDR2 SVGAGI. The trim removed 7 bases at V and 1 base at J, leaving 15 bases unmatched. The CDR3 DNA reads TGTGCCAGCACTTTCGGGGCAGGGGGCTATGGGTCCTACAATGAGCAGTTCTTC. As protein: CASTFGAGGYGSYNEQFF.

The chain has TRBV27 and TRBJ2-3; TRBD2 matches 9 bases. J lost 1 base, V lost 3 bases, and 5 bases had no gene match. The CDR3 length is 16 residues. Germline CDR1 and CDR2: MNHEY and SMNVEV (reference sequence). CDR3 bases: TGTGCCAGCAGTTTCCAAGCGGGAGGAGGCACAGATACGCAGTATTTT. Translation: CASSFQAGGGTDTQYF.

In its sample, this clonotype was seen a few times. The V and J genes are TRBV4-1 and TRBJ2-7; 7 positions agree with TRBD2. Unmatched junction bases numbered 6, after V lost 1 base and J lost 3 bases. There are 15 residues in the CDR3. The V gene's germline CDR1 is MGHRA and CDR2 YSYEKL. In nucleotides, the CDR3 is TGCGCCAGCAGCCAAGTTTCTAGCGGTGACTACGAGCAGTACTTC. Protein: CASSQVSSGDYEQYF.

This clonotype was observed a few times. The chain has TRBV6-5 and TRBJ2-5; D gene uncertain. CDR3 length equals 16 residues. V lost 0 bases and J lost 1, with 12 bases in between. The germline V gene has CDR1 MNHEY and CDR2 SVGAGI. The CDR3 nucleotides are TGTGCCAGCAGTTACTCCGAGTCATGGAGCCAAGAGACCCAGTACTTC. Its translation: CASSYSESWSQETQYF.

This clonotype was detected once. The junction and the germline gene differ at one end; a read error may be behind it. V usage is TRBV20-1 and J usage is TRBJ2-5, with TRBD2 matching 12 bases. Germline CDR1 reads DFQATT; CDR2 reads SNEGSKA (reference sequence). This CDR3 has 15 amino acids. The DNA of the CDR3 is TGCAGTCCTAGCAGGGGGACTAGCGGGTACAATGAGCAGTACTTC. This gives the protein CSPSRGTSGYNEQYF.

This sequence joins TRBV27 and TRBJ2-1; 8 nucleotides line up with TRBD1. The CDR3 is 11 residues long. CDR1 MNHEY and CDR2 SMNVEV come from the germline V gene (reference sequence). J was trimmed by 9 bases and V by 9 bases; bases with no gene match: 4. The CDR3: CASRTGGEQFF. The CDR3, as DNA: TGTGCCAGTAGAACAGGGGGTGAGCAGTTCTTC.

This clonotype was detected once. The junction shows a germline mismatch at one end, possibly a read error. The CDR3 here is CASSLGTSGETSQFF. For the CDR3, the DNA is TGTGCTAGCAGCTTAGGGACTAGCGGGGAAACTTCCCAGTTCTTC. The gene calls are TRBV7-7 and TRBJ2-1, with 13 bases fitting TRBD2. The CDR3 runs to 15 residues. CDR1 is SSHAT and CDR2 is FNYEAQ in the germline V gene (reference sequence).

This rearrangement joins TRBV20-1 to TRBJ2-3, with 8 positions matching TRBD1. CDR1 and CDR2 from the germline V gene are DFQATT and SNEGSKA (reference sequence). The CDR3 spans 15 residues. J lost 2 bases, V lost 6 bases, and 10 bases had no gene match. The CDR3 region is CSAISPGGSTDTQYF. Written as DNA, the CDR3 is TGCAGTGCAATCTCGCCAGGGGGCTCCACAGATACGCAGTATTTT.

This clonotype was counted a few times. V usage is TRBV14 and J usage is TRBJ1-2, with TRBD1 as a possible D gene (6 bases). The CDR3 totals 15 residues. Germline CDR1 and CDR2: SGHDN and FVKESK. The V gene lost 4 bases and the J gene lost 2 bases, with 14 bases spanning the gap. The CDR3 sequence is CASSPQGVNNYGYTF. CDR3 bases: TGTGCCAGCAGCCCACAGGGTGTAAACAACTATGGCTACACCTTC.

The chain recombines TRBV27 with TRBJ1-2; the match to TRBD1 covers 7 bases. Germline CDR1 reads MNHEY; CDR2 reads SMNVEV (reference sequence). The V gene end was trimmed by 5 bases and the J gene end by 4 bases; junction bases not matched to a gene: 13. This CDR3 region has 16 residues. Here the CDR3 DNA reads TGTGCCAGCAGTGTAAAAGGGACAGCTCCCTTCTATGGCTACACCTTC. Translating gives CASSVKGTAPFYGYTF.

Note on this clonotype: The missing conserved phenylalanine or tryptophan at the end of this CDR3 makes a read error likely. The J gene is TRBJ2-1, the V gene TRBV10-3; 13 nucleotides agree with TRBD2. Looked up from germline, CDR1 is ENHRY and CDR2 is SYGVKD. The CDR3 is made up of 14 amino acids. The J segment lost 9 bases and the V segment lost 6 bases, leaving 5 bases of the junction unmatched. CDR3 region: CAISGLAGESEQFS. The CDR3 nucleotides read TGTGCCATCAGCGGACTAGCGGGAGAGTCTGAGCAGTTCTCC.

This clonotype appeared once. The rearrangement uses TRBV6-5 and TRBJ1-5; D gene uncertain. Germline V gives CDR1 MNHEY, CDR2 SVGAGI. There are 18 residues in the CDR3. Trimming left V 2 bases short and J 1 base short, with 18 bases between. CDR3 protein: CASSYQPTPRGSNQPQHF. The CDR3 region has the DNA TGTGCCAGCAGTTACCAACCTACTCCACGAGGAAGCAATCAGCCCCAGCATTTT.

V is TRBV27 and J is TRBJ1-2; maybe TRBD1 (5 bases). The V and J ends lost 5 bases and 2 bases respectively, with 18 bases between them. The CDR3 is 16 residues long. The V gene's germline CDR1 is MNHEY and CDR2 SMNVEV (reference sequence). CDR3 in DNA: TGTGCCAGCAGTCCCTGGGACGCCCAGTTAAACTATGGCTACACCTTC. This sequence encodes CASSPWDAQLNYGYTF.

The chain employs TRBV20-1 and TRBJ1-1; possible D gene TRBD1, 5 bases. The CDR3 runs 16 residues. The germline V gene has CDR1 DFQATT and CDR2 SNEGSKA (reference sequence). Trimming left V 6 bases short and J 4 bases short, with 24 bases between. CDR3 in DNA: TGCAGTGCCCCGGTCCCGTTAAGGGGCGGGGTCACTGAAGCTTTCTTT. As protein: CSAPVPLRGGVTEAFF.

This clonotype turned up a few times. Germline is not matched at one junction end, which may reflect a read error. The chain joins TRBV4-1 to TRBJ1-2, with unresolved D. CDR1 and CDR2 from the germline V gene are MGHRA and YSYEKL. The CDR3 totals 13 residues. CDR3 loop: CANSQIDGYGYTF. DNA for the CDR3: TGCGCCAACAGCCAAATTGACGGCTATGGCTACACCTTC.

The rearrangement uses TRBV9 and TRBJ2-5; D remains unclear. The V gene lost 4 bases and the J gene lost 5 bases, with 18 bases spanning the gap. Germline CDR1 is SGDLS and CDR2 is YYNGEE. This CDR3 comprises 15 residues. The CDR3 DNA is TGTGCCAGCAGCCCGACCCTGGCAGCTTGGGAGACCCAGTACTTC. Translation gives CASSPTLAAWETQYF.

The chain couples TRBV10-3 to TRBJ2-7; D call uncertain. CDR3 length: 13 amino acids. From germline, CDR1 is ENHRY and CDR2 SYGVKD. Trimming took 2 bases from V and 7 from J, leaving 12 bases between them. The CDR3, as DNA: TGTGCCATCAGTGAGGCTGGTTACAATGAGCAGTACTTC. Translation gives CAISEAGYNEQYF.

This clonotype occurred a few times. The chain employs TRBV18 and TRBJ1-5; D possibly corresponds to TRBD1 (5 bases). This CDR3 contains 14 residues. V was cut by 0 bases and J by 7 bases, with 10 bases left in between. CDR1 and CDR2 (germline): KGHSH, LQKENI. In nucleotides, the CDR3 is TGTGCCAGCTCACCACCGGGGGGAGGGCAGCCCCAGCATTTT. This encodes CASSPPGGGQPQHF.

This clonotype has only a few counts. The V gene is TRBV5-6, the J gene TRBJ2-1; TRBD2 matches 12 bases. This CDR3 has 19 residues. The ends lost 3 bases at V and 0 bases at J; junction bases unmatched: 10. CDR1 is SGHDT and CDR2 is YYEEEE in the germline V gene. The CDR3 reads CASSWRTSGDSSSYNEQFF. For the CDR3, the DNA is TGTGCCAGCAGCTGGAGGACTAGCGGGGACTCGAGCTCCTACAATGAGCAGTTCTTC.

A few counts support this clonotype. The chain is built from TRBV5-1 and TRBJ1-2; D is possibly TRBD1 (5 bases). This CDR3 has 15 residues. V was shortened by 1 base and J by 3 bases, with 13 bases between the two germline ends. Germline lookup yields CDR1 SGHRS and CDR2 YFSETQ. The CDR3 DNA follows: TGCGCCAGCAGCTTGTCGGTAGGGGCCTACTATGGCTACACCTTC. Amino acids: CASSLSVGAYYGYTF. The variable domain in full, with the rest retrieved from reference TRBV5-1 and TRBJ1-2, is KAGVTQTPRYLIKTRGQQVTLSCSPISGHRSVSWYQQTPGQGLQFLFEYFSETQRNKGNFPGRFSGRQFSNSRSEMNVSTLELGDSALYLCASSLSVGAYYGYTFGSGTRLTVV.

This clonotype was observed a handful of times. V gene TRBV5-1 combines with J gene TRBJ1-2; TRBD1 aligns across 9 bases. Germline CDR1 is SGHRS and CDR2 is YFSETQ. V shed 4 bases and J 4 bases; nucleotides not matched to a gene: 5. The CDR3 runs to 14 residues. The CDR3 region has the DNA TGCGCCAGCAGCCCGGAGGGACAGGGCTATGGCTACACCTTC. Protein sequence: CASSPEGQGYGYTF.

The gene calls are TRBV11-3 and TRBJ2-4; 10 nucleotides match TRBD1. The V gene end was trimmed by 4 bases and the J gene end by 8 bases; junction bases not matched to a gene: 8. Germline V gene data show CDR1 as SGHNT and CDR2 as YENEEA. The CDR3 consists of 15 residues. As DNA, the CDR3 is TGTGCCAGCAGCTCTGGGGGGACAGGGGAAGACATTCAGTACTTC. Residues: CASSSGGTGEDIQYF.

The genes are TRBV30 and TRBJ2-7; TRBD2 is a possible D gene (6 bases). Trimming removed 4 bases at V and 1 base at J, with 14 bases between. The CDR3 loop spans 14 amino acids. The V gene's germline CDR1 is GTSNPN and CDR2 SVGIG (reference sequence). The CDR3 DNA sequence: TGTGCCTGGACGCCCCGACTAGGATCCTACGAGCAGTACTTC. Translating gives CAWTPRLGSYEQYF. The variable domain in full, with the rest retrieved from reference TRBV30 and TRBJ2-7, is SQTIHQWPATLVQPVGSPLSLECTVEGTSNPNLYWYRQAAGRGLQLLFYSVGIGQISSEVPQNLSASRPQDRQFILSSKKLLLSDSGFYLCAWTPRLGSYEQYFGPGTRLTVT.

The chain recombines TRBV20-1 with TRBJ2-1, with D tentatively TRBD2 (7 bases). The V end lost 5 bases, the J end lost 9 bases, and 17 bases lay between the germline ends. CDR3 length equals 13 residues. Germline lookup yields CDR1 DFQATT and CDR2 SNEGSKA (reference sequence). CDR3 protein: CSAYNGGQGEQFF. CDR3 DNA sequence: TGCAGTGCTTACAACGGGGGGCAGGGTGAGCAGTTCTTC.

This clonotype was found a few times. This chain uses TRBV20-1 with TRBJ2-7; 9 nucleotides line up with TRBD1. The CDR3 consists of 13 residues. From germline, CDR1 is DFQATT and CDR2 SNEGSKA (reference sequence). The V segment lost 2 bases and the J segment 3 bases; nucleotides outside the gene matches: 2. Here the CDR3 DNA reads TGCAGTGCTAGACGGACAGGGGACTACGAGCAGTACTTC. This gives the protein CSARRTGDYEQYF.